Listed here are 18 T cell receptor beta chains from one sample, sequenced in a study of CD4 and CD8 cells across lung adenocarcinoma regions. TCRdb reprocessed the PCR reads with MiXCR, giving one entry per CDR3 protein. The sample records 7,500 or so distinct CDR3 sequences, approximately 50% being singletons. Sequencing input: CD8+ T cells from the center of a lung tumor. Source of these receptors: a male donor with lung adenocarcinoma. The CD4 and CD8 labels of this study may be unreliable.

The chain combines TRBV10-3 with TRBJ2-3, with no clear D. The CDR3 length is 14 residues. The V end lost 3 bases, the J end lost 2 bases, and 9 bases lay between the germline ends. Germline values: CDR1 ENHRY, CDR2 SYGVKD. This CDR3 is CAISDRANTDTQYF. CDR3 coding DNA: TGTGCCATCAGTGACCGGGCCAACACAGATACGCAGTATTTT.

The chain combines TRBV6-2 or TRBV6-3 with TRBJ2-1; 7 bases line up with TRBD1. Germline CDR1 and CDR2: MNHEY and SVGEGT. V trimming: 6 bases; J trimming: 8 bases; junction bases outside the gene matches: 7. CDR3 length: 13 residues. In DNA form, the CDR3 reads TGTGCCAGCAGCGACAGGGTATTGGATGAGCAGTTCTTC. This codes for CASSDRVLDEQFF.

Many counts were recorded for this clonotype. The CDR3 nucleotides read TGTGCCAGCAGTGTGGGTACGAACACTGAAGCTTTCTTT. Protein product: CASSVGTNTEAFF. The chain has TRBV6-1 and TRBJ1-1; D ambiguous. This CDR3 spans 13 amino acids. Trimming shortened V by 4 bases and J by 1 base, and 7 bases separated the two germline ends. The germline V gene encodes CDR1 MNHNS and CDR2 SASEGT.

The table lists this clonotype with many counts. The rearrangement links TRBV30 to TRBJ2-3; D uncertain. Trimming removed 4 bases from V and 4 bases from J, with 6 bases in between. Germline-derived CDR1 and CDR2 are GTSNPN and SVGIG (reference sequence). The CDR3 runs 11 residues. The CDR3 loop is CAWTGSDTQYF. CDR3 in DNA: TGTGCCTGGACGGGTTCAGATACGCAGTATTTT. The full variable domain, with the rest looked up from reference TRBV30 and TRBJ2-3, is SQTIHQWPATLVQPVGSPLSLECTVEGTSNPNLYWYRQAAGRGLQLLFYSVGIGQISSEVPQNLSASRPQDRQFILSSKKLLLSDSGFYLCAWTGSDTQYFGPGTRLTVL.

This sequence joins TRBV6-5 and TRBJ2-1; D gene ambiguous. V was clipped by 4 bases and J by 9 bases, with 19 bases between them. CDR1 is MNHEY and CDR2 is SVGAGI in the germline V gene. The CDR3 spans 15 residues. DNA of the CDR3: TGTGCCAGCAGTTCGGCGCCCCCCTACAATGGTGAGCAGTTCTTC. Its translation: CASSSAPPYNGEQFF.

CDR3 DNA sequence: TGTGCCAGCAGATCAAATGGGGAGCAGTTCTTC. Protein: CASRSNGEQFF. The chain employs TRBV6-1 and TRBJ2-1; D ambiguous. CDR3 length equals 11 residues. Trimming pared 6 bases from V and 10 bases from J, leaving 10 bases between. CDR1 MNHNS and CDR2 SASEGT come from the germline V gene.

This clonotype was observed a handful of times. The rearrangement uses TRBV6-1 and TRBJ2-5; either TRBD1 or TRBD2 may supply D (6 bases each). V lost 4 bases and J 5 bases, leaving 11 bases between the germline ends. CDR3 size: 13 residues. In germline, CDR1 is MNHNS, CDR2 SASEGT. CDR3 in DNA: TGTGCCAGCAGTGGAGGGGGGCGGGAGACCCAGTACTTC. Its translation is CASSGGGRETQYF.

This clonotype was recorded at least ten times. The chain carries TRBV6-1 and TRBJ2-5, with 15 bases identical to TRBD2. The germline V gene encodes CDR1 MNHNS and CDR2 SASEGT. CDR3 length: 16 residues. V dropped 4 bases and J dropped 4; count of bases not matched to a gene: 4. The CDR3 sequence: CASSGGLAGGIETQYF. Here the CDR3 DNA reads TGTGCCAGCAGTGGAGGACTAGCGGGGGGGATAGAGACCCAGTACTTC.

In its sample, this clonotype was seen a few times. The DNA for the CDR3 is TGTGCCAGCAGCCAAGAAGGCCCAGGGGCGAATTCACCCCTCCACTTT. Protein sequence: CASSQEGPGANSPLHF. V and J are TRBV3-1 and TRBJ1-6; tentative D call: TRBD1 (6 bases). The germline V and J ends were trimmed by 0 bases and 7 bases, with 13 bases remaining between them. The CDR3 runs 16 residues. Germline CDR1 reads LGHDT; CDR2 reads YNNKEL (reference sequence).

The chain combines TRBV10-1 with TRBJ2-5; D is tentatively TRBD1 or TRBD2 (5 bases each). In germline, CDR1 is WNHNN, CDR2 SYGVQD (reference sequence). V was pared by 6 bases and J by 5 bases, with 10 bases between. The CDR3 contains 12 residues. The CDR3 reads CASRGTTETQYF. The CDR3, as DNA: TGCGCCAGCAGAGGGACGACGGAGACCCAGTACTTC.

J is TRBJ1-2 and V is TRBV6-1; 8 bases agree with TRBD1. The CDR3 extends over 12 amino acids. CDR1 MNHNS and CDR2 SASEGT come from the germline V gene. With V trimmed by 5 bases and J by 4 bases, 0 bases remained unmatched. The CDR3 loop reads CASSQGAYGYTF. CDR3 DNA: TGTGCCAGCAGTCAGGGGGCCTATGGCTACACCTTC.

The CDR3 nucleotides read TGTGCCAGCAAAAGACAGGGGGCGCAGTTCTTC. Amino acid sequence: CASKRQGAQFF. This sequence joins TRBV6-1 and TRBJ2-1; 10 nucleotides match TRBD1. Trimming at V came to 7 bases and at J to 12 bases, leaving 3 bases not matched to a gene. From germline, CDR1 is MNHNS and CDR2 SASEGT. The CDR3 has 11 residues.

The gene calls are TRBV12-3 or TRBV12-4 and TRBJ2-1, with 9 bases lining up with TRBD2. Trimming removed 11 bases from V and 5 bases from J; junction bases left unmatched: 10. The length of the CDR3 is 14 residues. The CDR3 loop reads CASDAGGWHNEQFF. CDR3 bases: TGTGCCTCGGATGCGGGGGGGTGGCACAATGAGCAGTTCTTC.

The rearrangement uses TRBV6-5 and TRBJ2-1; TRBD2 matches 13 bases. The CDR3 is 16 amino acids. Germline V gene data show CDR1 as MNHEY and CDR2 as SVGAGI. Germline trimming cut 0 bases from V and 8 bases from J; bases unmatched to any gene: 4. As DNA, the CDR3 is TGTGCCAGCAGTTACTCGCCGGGACTAGCGGGGTATGAGCAGTTCTTC. Protein product: CASSYSPGLAGYEQFF.

In this sample, this clonotype turned up a few times. This chain connects TRBV4-1 to TRBJ1-6, with unresolved D. Per germline, CDR1 MGHRA and CDR2 YSYEKL. This CDR3 contains 13 residues. Deletions cut 7 bases from V and 5 bases from J, with 9 bases between. The CDR3, as DNA: TGCGCCAGCACAGGAGGGAATAATTCACCCCTCCACTTT. Encoded protein: CASTGGNNSPLHF.

The genes are TRBV27 and TRBJ1-1; D is undetermined. The CDR3 totals 13 residues. V was trimmed by 5 bases and J by 5 bases, leaving 12 bases between them. Germline CDR1 reads MNHEY; CDR2 reads SMNVEV (reference sequence). This CDR3 is CASSEQSRTEAFF. The CDR3 region has the DNA TGTGCCAGCAGTGAGCAGAGTCGTACTGAAGCTTTCTTT.

This clonotype was seen a handful of times. The chain has TRBV10-2 and TRBJ2-1; 16 bases align to TRBD2. Germline loops: CDR1 WSHSY, CDR2 SAAADI. The CDR3 runs to 18 residues. Trimming cost V 6 bases and J 0 bases; bases outside gene matches: 5. The CDR3 nucleotides read TGCGCCAGCAGGATGGGACTAGCGGGAGGGAGCTCCTACAATGAGCAGTTCTTC. It yields the protein CASRMGLAGGSSYNEQFF.

Concerning this clonotype itself: A much larger clone sits a single nucleotide away, making a read error possible. This chain links TRBV27 with TRBJ2-1; no reliable D call. Germline values: CDR1 MNHEY, CDR2 SMNVEV (reference sequence). Trimming took off 1 base at V and 6 bases at J, with 1 base between the two ends. The length of the CDR3 is 11 residues. The CDR3 here is CASSLFNEQFF. CDR3 coding DNA: TGTGCCAGCAGTTTATTCAATGAGCAGTTCTTC.